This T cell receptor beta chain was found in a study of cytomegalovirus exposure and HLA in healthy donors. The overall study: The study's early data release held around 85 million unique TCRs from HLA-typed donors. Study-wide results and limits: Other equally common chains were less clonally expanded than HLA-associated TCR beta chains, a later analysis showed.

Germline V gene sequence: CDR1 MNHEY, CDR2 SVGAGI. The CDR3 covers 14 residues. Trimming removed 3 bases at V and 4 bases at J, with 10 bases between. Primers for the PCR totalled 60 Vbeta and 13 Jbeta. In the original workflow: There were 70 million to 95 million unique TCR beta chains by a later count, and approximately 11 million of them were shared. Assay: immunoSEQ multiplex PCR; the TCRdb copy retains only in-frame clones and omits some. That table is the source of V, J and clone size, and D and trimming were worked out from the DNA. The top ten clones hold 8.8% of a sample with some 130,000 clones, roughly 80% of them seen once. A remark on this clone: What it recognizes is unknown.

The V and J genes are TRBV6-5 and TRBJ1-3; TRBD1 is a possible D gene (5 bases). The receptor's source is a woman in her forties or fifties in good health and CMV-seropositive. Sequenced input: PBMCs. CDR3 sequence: CASSYKQGGNTIYF. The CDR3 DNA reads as TGTGCCAGCAGTTATAAGCAGGGAGGAAACACCATATATTTT.